Below, 5 T cell receptor beta chains from the same sample are listed, as sequenced in a study of T cells in women clearing cervical HPV infection. Assay: immunoSEQ multiplex PCR; the TCRdb copy retains only in-frame clones and omits some. This repertoire includes 30,000 or so clones. The sample consisted of blood buffy coat. Every receptor here comes from a woman aged 18 to 75 with a cervical HPV16 infection that either progressed to CIN3+ or cleared (not recorded which).

Concerning this clone: Read data end 3 residues before the CDR3 end; the end is taken from the germline J gene. This chain joins TRBV7-9 and TRBJ2-2; 7 nucleotides align to TRBD2. Germline CDR1 SEHNR, CDR2 FQNEAQ (reference sequence). CDR3 size: 14 residues. CDR3 bases read: TGTGCCAGCAGACTGGGGGGGTCTAATGAAAAG. Its protein product is CASRLGGSNEK. The entire CDR3 is CASRLGGSNEKLFF.

Notes on this clone: The read comes to an end 3 residues before the CDR3 does, leaving the germline J gene to fill in the end. The chain recombines TRBV20-1 with TRBJ1-5; D gene uncertain. V was cut by 2 bases and J by 7 bases, with 15 bases left in between. The CDR3 runs 14 residues. Germline V gives CDR1 DFQATT, CDR2 SNEGSKA (reference sequence). Partial CDR3 DNA: TGCAGTGCTAGATTGCCGGGGTTGGGCCAGCCC. This sequence encodes CSARLPGLGQP. The full CDR3 is CSARLPGLGQPQHF.

On this clone: At one end the junction does not follow the germline gene, possibly because of a read error. The CDR3 is cut off 3 residues early in the read; its end comes from the germline J gene. Other DNA sequences from this sample encode an identical CDR3 as well. The V and J genes are TRBV7-7 and TRBJ1-3; unclear D gene. CDR3 length: 15 residues. Germline V CDR1 and CDR2: SSHAT, FNYEAQ (reference sequence). CDR3 amino acids: CASSPLETSGNTIYF. The CDR3 DNA, read in part, is TGTGCCAGCAGCCCCCTAGAGACCTCTGGAAACACG.

Remarks on this clone: The read terminates 3 residues ahead of where the CDR3 ends, so the germline J gene completes it. The chain recombines TRBV30 with TRBJ2-2; 10 bases align to TRBD2. This CDR3 has 15 amino acids. Germline V lookup: CDR1 GTSNPN, CDR2 SVGIG (reference sequence). V was pared by 8 bases and J by 6 bases, with 12 bases of the junction left unmatched. CDR3 in amino acids: CAQTTSAGGAGELFF. Incomplete CDR3 DNA: TGTGCCCAAACCACGTCAGCGGGAGGGGCCGGGGAG. The full variable domain, in which reference TRBV30 and TRBJ2-2 provide the parts outside the CDR3, is SQTIHQWPATLVQPVGSPLSLECTVEGTSNPNLYWYRQAAGRGLQLLFYSVGIGQISSEVPQNLSASRPQDRQFILSSKKLLLSDSGFYLCAQTTSAGGAGELFFGEGSRLTVL.

A remark on this clone: The read falls 3 residues short of the CDR3 end, and the missing part is taken from the germline J gene. This sequence joins TRBV2 and TRBJ1-2; a possible D gene is TRBD1 (6 bases). The CDR3 contains 14 residues. CDR1 is SNHLY and CDR2 is FYNNEI in the germline V gene. V lost 1 base, J lost 4 bases, and 10 bases lay in between. CDR3 amino acids: CASSEEGHSYGYTF. The CDR3 bases that were read are TGTGCCAGCAGTGAAGAGGGACACAGCTATGGC.